Each of the 29 T cell receptor beta chains below was sequenced from the same sample in a study of blood T cell repertoires in COVID-19. The data were produced by immunoSEQ multiplex PCR, yet TCRdb's version contains in-frame clones alone and is incomplete. The table lists 100,000 to 120,000 clones, about 85% of them singletons. Material for sequencing was peripheral blood. These receptor sequences come from a human donor in a cohort sampled during active COVID-19.

In the case of this clone: The same CDR3 also results from other DNA sequences found in this sample. This chain's CDR3 is CAWSRGNYGYTF. The CDR3 DNA follows: TGTGCCTGGAGCCGGGGTAACTATGGCTACACCTTC. V and J are TRBV30 and TRBJ1-2, with unresolved D. Germline values: CDR1 GTSNPN, CDR2 SVGIG (reference sequence). V was shortened by 3 bases and J by 1 base, with 6 bases between the two germline ends. This CDR3 has 12 residues.

The V and J genes are TRBV5-1 and TRBJ2-5, with TRBD1 identical over 10 bases. CDR1 is SGHRS, CDR2 YFSETQ, per germline. J gave up 5 bases and V 0 bases, and 10 bases lay outside the gene matches. The CDR3 totals 17 residues. CDR3 residues: CASSLALRDRGHETQYF. CDR3 sequence (DNA): TGCGCCAGCAGCTTGGCCCTCCGGGACAGGGGTCATGAGACCCAGTACTTC.

The chain carries TRBV14 and TRBJ1-1; TRBD1 aligns across 11 bases. The CDR3 loop spans 14 amino acids. Trimming cost V 6 bases and J 8 bases; bases outside gene matches: 8. The germline V gene encodes CDR1 SGHDN and CDR2 FVKESK. The CDR3 region is CASSIDRTGGEAFF. In DNA, the CDR3 is TGTGCCAGCAGTATCGATCGGACAGGGGGCGAAGCTTTCTTT.

The V and J genes are TRBV12-5 and TRBJ2-3; 9 bases are shared with TRBD1. This CDR3 is 15 amino acids long. The germline V gene encodes CDR1 LGHNT and CDR2 FRNRAP. The V and J ends lost 5 bases and 3 bases, in that order; junction bases with no gene match: 6. The CDR3 is CASGPGQGRTDTQYF. CDR3 bases: TGTGCTAGTGGTCCGGGACAGGGTAGAACAGATACGCAGTATTTT.

The chain is built from TRBV5-1 and TRBJ1-2; D is possibly TRBD1 (5 bases). CDR1 and CDR2 from the germline V gene are SGHRS and YFSETQ. The CDR3 contains 13 residues. V lost 5 bases and J lost 3, with 11 bases in between. The CDR3 loop reads CASSRVGDYGYTF. The DNA of the CDR3 is TGCGCCAGCAGTCGTGTAGGGGACTATGGCTACACCTTC. The full variable domain, its missing parts supplied by reference TRBV5-1 and TRBJ1-2, is KAGVTQTPRYLIKTRGQQVTLSCSPISGHRSVSWYQQTPGQGLQFLFEYFSETQRNKGNFPGRFSGRQFSNSRSEMNVSTLELGDSALYLCASSRVGDYGYTFGSGTRLTVV.

This chain uses TRBV7-2 with TRBJ2-1; D ambiguous. V lost 1 base and J 4 bases, leaving 14 bases between the germline ends. The CDR3 runs to 16 residues. Germline V lookup: CDR1 SGHTA, CDR2 FQGNSA. As DNA, the CDR3 is TGTGCCAGCAGCTTAGAGGCGGTGTATAGGTACAATGAGCAGTTCTTC. Protein: CASSLEAVYRYNEQFF.

This chain uses TRBV4-3 with TRBJ2-7; D ambiguous. V was pared by 0 bases and J by 2 bases, with 8 bases between. CDR1 is LGHNA and CDR2 is YSLEER in the germline V gene. This CDR3 is built from 14 residues. The DNA for the CDR3 is TGCGCCAGCAGCCAAGACCCTGGCCCCTACGAGCAGTACTTC. This codes for CASSQDPGPYEQYF.

CDR3 DNA: TGTGCCAGCAGGACCCCCTATGGGCCCAATGAGCAGTTCTTC. Encoded protein: CASRTPYGPNEQFF. This chain joins TRBV2 and TRBJ2-1, with D uncertain. CDR1 is SNHLY, CDR2 FYNNEI, per germline. With 6 bases removed from V and 6 bases from J, the gap between germline ends came to 15 bases. The CDR3 extends over 14 amino acids.

The chain recombines TRBV28 with TRBJ1-1; weak D call: TRBD1 (5 bases). The CDR3 contains 15 residues. Trimming removed 5 bases from V and 0 bases from J, with 13 bases in between. Germline-derived CDR1 and CDR2 are MDHEN and SYDVKM. This CDR3 is CASSTPVQVNTEAFF. The CDR3 region has the DNA TGTGCCAGCAGTACACCGGTACAGGTGAACACTGAAGCTTTCTTT.

V gene TRBV19 combines with J gene TRBJ1-1, with TRBD1 matching over 10 bases. The CDR3 runs 18 residues. With 7 bases clipped from V and 4 bases from J, the junction kept 18 bases outside the gene matches. The germline V gene encodes CDR1 LNHDA and CDR2 SQIVND (reference sequence). The CDR3 protein is CASKSFPGTGEIGTEAFF. The CDR3 DNA follows: TGTGCCAGTAAATCGTTCCCCGGGACAGGGGAGATCGGCACTGAAGCTTTCTTT.

This clone was observed a few times. This rearrangement joins TRBV7-2 to TRBJ1-3; D ambiguous. This CDR3 is built from 14 residues. V was trimmed by 5 bases and J by 0 bases, leaving 8 bases between them. Germline V CDR1 and CDR2: SGHTA, FQGNSA. The CDR3 bases are TGTGCCAGCAGCCGCAGTTACTCTGGAAACACCATATATTTT. Translated: CASSRSYSGNTIYF.

The rearrangement joins TRBV6-5 to TRBJ2-2; D gene ambiguous. The CDR3 is 13 residues long. Trimming pared 4 bases from V and 2 bases from J, leaving 5 bases between. In germline, CDR1 is MNHEY, CDR2 SVGAGI. CDR3 coding DNA: TGTGCCAGCAGTTTCAGAAACACCGGGGAGCTGTTTTTT. Translated: CASSFRNTGELFF.

The count of this clone is one. The V and J genes are TRBV5-4 and TRBJ2-5, with 7 bases lining up with TRBD1. CDR3 length equals 14 residues. CDR1 is SGHNT and CDR2 is YYREEE in the germline V gene (reference sequence). The trim removed 2 bases at V and 4 bases at J, leaving 5 bases unmatched. The CDR3 nucleotides read TGTGCCAGCAGCTTCAGACAGGGCCCAGAGACCCAGTACTTC. It codes for CASSFRQGPETQYF.

The chain links TRBV5-4 to TRBJ2-7; the D is unclear. In germline, CDR1 is SGHNT, CDR2 YYREEE (reference sequence). The length of the CDR3 is 13 residues. With 2 bases removed from V and 5 bases from J, the gap between germline ends came to 11 bases. The CDR3 here is CASSFVPSDEQYF. The CDR3 coding sequence is TGTGCCAGCAGCTTTGTCCCGTCTGACGAGCAGTACTTC. Together with reference TRBV5-4 and TRBJ2-7, the CDR3 gives the full variable domain: ETGVTQSPTHLIKTRGQQVTLRCSSQSGHNTVSWYQQALGQGPQFIFQYYREEENGRGNFPPRFSGLQFPNYSSELNVNALELDDSALYLCASSFVPSDEQYFGPGTRLTVT.

CDR3 sequence reads: CASSSVNTEAFF. Written as DNA, the CDR3 is TGTGCCAGCAGTTCGGTGAACACTGAAGCTTTCTTT. This rearrangement joins TRBV27 to TRBJ1-1; the D is unclear. There are 12 residues in the CDR3. V lost 4 bases, J lost 0 bases, and 3 bases lay in between. The germline CDR1 and CDR2 sequences are MNHEY and SMNVEV (reference sequence).

The chain employs TRBV30 and TRBJ1-1; D possibly corresponds to TRBD1 (6 bases). V was trimmed by 0 bases and J by 0 bases, leaving 17 bases between them. Germline lookup yields CDR1 GTSNPN and CDR2 SVGIG (reference sequence). This CDR3 comprises 17 residues. The CDR3 reads CAWSVLMRGGVNTEAFF. CDR3 bases: TGTGCCTGGAGTGTTCTCATGAGAGGGGGGGTGAACACTGAAGCTTTCTTT.

The chain couples TRBV5-1 to TRBJ2-7; 9 nucleotides match TRBD2. CDR3 length equals 14 residues. The V gene end was trimmed by 5 bases and the J gene end by 2 bases; junction bases not matched to a gene: 5. In germline, CDR1 is SGHRS, CDR2 YFSETQ. CDR3 nucleotide sequence: TGCGCCAGCAGTCGCAGCGGGGGGACCTACGAGCAGTACTTC. It translates to CASSRSGGTYEQYF.

The chain employs TRBV7-2 and TRBJ2-5; D remains unclear. Germline CDR1 and CDR2: SGHTA and FQGNSA. The CDR3 has 13 residues. V gave up 4 bases and J gave up 4 bases, with 10 bases separating them. In DNA form, the CDR3 reads TGTGCCAGCAGCTCCAGACATTTAGAGACCCAGTACTTC. Its protein is CASSSRHLETQYF.

The rearrangement uses TRBV25-1 and TRBJ1-1; possibly TRBD1 for D (6 bases). CDR1 is MGHDK, CDR2 SYGVNS, per germline. The CDR3 extends over 13 amino acids. The germline V and J ends were trimmed by 7 bases and 4 bases, with 13 bases remaining between them. CDR3 sequence reads: CASIGQLPTEAFF. The CDR3 nucleotides read TGTGCCAGCATCGGACAGTTGCCCACTGAAGCTTTCTTT.

The rearrangement links TRBV5-6 to TRBJ2-2, with 9 bases identical to TRBD1. The V gene end was trimmed by 2 bases and the J gene end by 2 bases; junction bases not matched to a gene: 4. CDR3 length: 16 amino acids. The germline CDR1 and CDR2 sequences are SGHDT and YYEEEE. CDR3 coding DNA: TGTGCCAGCAGCTTCCCGGACAGGGGAAACACCGGGGAGCTGTTTTTT. Protein: CASSFPDRGNTGELFF.

The sample holds a few counts of this clone. The CDR3 DNA is TGCGCCAGCAGCCTATGGACAGGGACCTACGAGCAGTACTTC. Protein product: CASSLWTGTYEQYF. The chain joins TRBV5-1 to TRBJ2-7; 8 bases are a match to TRBD1. The CDR3 extends over 14 amino acids. V gave up 4 bases and J gave up 2 bases; unmatched junction bases: 5. The germline V gene has CDR1 SGHRS and CDR2 YFSETQ.

The chain is built from TRBV29-1 and TRBJ1-1, with no clear D. Germline values: CDR1 SQVTM, CDR2 ANQGSEA. V was clipped by 6 bases and J by 5 bases, with 10 bases between them. The CDR3 contains 11 residues. The CDR3 DNA is TGCAGCGTCTTGGCGGGGACTGAAGCTTTCTTT. Translated, it gives CSVLAGTEAFF.

The chain combines TRBV5-8 with TRBJ2-3; 7 positions match TRBD1. Trimming removed 7 bases from V and 8 bases from J; junction bases left unmatched: 13. The CDR3 has 14 amino acids. CDR1 is SGHTS and CDR2 is YDEGEE in the germline V gene. CDR3 amino acids: CASGHFQGVVTQYF. The CDR3, as DNA: TGTGCCAGCGGACACTTCCAGGGGGTGGTTACGCAGTATTTT.

CDR3 coding DNA: TGTGCCAGCAGCTCCCGGACAGGGACGAACACTGAAGCTTTCTTT. It yields the protein CASSSRTGTNTEAFF. The chain joins TRBV5-5 to TRBJ1-1; 8 bases align to TRBD1. Germline lookup yields CDR1 SGHKS and CDR2 YYEKEE (reference sequence). Germline trimming cut 3 bases from V and 1 base from J; bases unmatched to any gene: 5. The CDR3 extends over 15 amino acids.

The chain joins TRBV6-9 to TRBJ1-2; TRBD1 might be the D (5 bases). Trimming left V 0 bases short and J 1 base short, with 18 bases between. Germline V gene lookup returns CDR1 MNHGY and CDR2 SVAAGI. The CDR3 loop spans 18 amino acids. The CDR3 is CASSYSPPGGKDNYGYTF. For the CDR3, the DNA is TGTGCCAGCAGTTATTCCCCTCCTGGGGGGAAGGATAACTATGGCTACACCTTC.

The rearrangement uses TRBV27 and TRBJ1-1; possibly TRBD1 for D (5 bases). V lost 4 bases, J lost 5 bases, and 11 bases lay in between. Germline V gene lookup returns CDR1 MNHEY and CDR2 SMNVEV (reference sequence). The CDR3 sequence is 13 residues long. The CDR3: CASSYEGRTEAFF. CDR3 nucleotides: TGTGCCAGCAGTTATGAGGGGAGGACTGAAGCTTTCTTT.

The chain couples TRBV4-3 to TRBJ1-2, with no clear D. The CDR3 sequence is 17 residues long. CDR1 is LGHNA and CDR2 is YSLEER in the germline V gene. The V end was cut by 0 bases, the J end by 4 bases, with 18 bases between. The CDR3 region is CASSQDRRGGSTYGYTF. The CDR3 DNA reads TGCGCCAGCAGCCAAGATCGTCGGGGAGGGTCCACCTATGGCTACACCTTC.

V and J are TRBV7-8 and TRBJ2-2, with 8 bases identical to TRBD2. Germline CDR1 and CDR2: SGHVS and FQNEAQ. This CDR3 is 16 amino acids long. V was clipped by 4 bases and J by 0 bases; unmatched bases: 4. CDR3 sequence reads: CASSYQAGANTGELFF. CDR3 sequence (DNA): TGTGCCAGCAGCTACCAAGCGGGAGCGAACACCGGGGAGCTGTTTTTT.

This chain connects TRBV5-6 to TRBJ2-7; TRBD1 matches at 8 bases. Germline assignment: CDR1 SGHDT and CDR2 YYEEEE. The V segment lost 2 bases and the J segment 5 bases; nucleotides outside the gene matches: 6. CDR3 size: 14 residues. CDR3: CASSFGTGSNEQYF. The CDR3 region has the DNA TGTGCCAGCAGCTTCGGGACAGGTTCAAACGAGCAGTACTTC.